This T cell receptor beta chain was sequenced during a study of beta chain features in type 1 diabetes. Remarks on this clone: Its antigen is still unknown.

Losses at the gene ends were 7 bases for V and 3 bases for J; bases not matched to a gene: 19. Germline-derived CDR1 and CDR2 are MDHEN and SYDVKM. The CDR3 totals 19 residues. The study, taken as a whole, reports: Patients' naive, central memory and Treg TCRB repertoires seemed closer to one another than those of healthy donors. Type 1 diabetes patients had TCRB CDR3s that were shorter (moderately but significantly so) in all four CD4+ subsets.

Expressed TCRB transcripts were sequenced because the isolated RNA had all been reverse transcribed beforehand. Approximately 3.5 million reads per sample were averaged for naive, central memory and regulatory samples. The method was immunoSEQ multiplex PCR; TCRdb's version includes in-frame clones alone and lacks a portion of them. This table has some 350,000 clones, roughly 13% appearing once. J is TRBJ2-1 and V is TRBV28; 9 bases fit TRBD2. Input material: naive CD4+ T cells from blood. The TCR was taken from a young woman with type 1 diabetes. The CDR3 DNA follows: TGTGCCAGCATTAAGGGTCCGGGACTAGCTGGAAGGTACTACAATGAGCAGTTCTTC. Its protein is CASIKGPGLAGRYYNEQFF. The full variable domain, in which reference TRBV28 and TRBJ2-1 provide the parts outside the CDR3, is DVKVTQSSRYLVKRTGEKVFLECVQDMDHENMFWYRQDPGLGLRLIYFSYDVKMKEKGDIPEGYSVSREKKERFSLILESASTNQTSMYLCASIKGPGLAGRYYNEQFFGPGTRLTVL.